These 15 T cell receptor beta chains came from one sample sequenced in a study of cytomegalovirus exposure and HLA in healthy donors listed by TCRdb under 2017. The receptor library was made with the immunoSEQ multiplex PCR assay. The multiplex PCR relied on a mix of 60 forward primers for TCR Vbeta segments and 13 reverse primers for TCR Jbeta segments. Here the immuneACCESS table is served through TCRdb, limited to in-frame sequences with V and J called. Missing clones are a known gap in these copies; in checked studies unresolved V genes cover under half, and the rest lacks a known reason. For this sample the table gives about 200,000 clones, of which about 85% were detected only once. Of the sample, 1.6% falls within the top ten clones. Sample: PBMCs. The receptors shown here come from a woman between 45 and 60 years old in good health and CMV-seronegative.

This chain connects TRBV28 to TRBJ2-5; no clear D. Germline V CDR1 and CDR2: MDHEN, SYDVKM. This CDR3 has 11 amino acids. The V and J ends lost 6 bases and 9 bases respectively, with 11 bases between them. The CDR3 DNA is TGTGCCAGCAGCCCCTCCGGTCCCCAGTACTTC. It translates to CASSPSGPQYF.

This chain connects TRBV27 to TRBJ2-1, with TRBD2 matching over 7 bases. The CDR3 consists of 14 residues. After removal of 6 bases from V and 6 bases from J, the junction contained 8 bases not matched to a gene. Germline CDR1 reads MNHEY; CDR2 reads SMNVEV (reference sequence). The CDR3 reads CASSRTSSINEQFF. Written as DNA, the CDR3 is TGTGCCAGCAGCCGGACTAGTAGTATCAATGAGCAGTTCTTC.

The rearrangement uses TRBV4-2 and TRBJ1-2; D is uncertain. This CDR3 contains 15 residues. The V gene lost 4 bases and the J gene lost 2 bases, with 14 bases spanning the gap. Germline V gene lookup returns CDR1 LGHNA and CDR2 YNFKEQ. The CDR3 region is CASSPLGGINYGYTF. The CDR3, as DNA: TGTGCCAGCAGCCCCCTGGGCGGGATCAACTATGGCTACACCTTC.

The chain employs TRBV5-1 and TRBJ2-1, with TRBD2 matching 8 bases. Germline CDR1 and CDR2: SGHRS and YFSETQ. The V gene end was trimmed by 2 bases and the J gene end by 2 bases; junction bases not matched to a gene: 9. The CDR3 is 17 amino acids. CDR3 in amino acids: CASSFTGTSSTYNEQFF. The CDR3, as DNA: TGCGCCAGCAGCTTTACCGGGACTAGTAGCACCTACAATGAGCAGTTCTTC.

The V and J genes are TRBV7-9 and TRBJ1-2; unclear D gene. This CDR3 comprises 13 residues. The V gene lost 5 bases and the J gene lost 0 bases, with 7 bases spanning the gap. Germline lookup yields CDR1 SEHNR and CDR2 FQNEAQ (reference sequence). The CDR3 loop reads CASSPGTNYGYTF. The CDR3 nucleotides are TGTGCCAGCAGCCCCGGGACTAACTATGGCTACACCTTC. Using reference TRBV7-9 and TRBJ1-2 for the parts outside the CDR3, the full variable domain is DTGVSQNPRHKITKRGQNVTFRCDPISEHNRLYWYRQTLGQGPEFLTYFQNEAQLEKSRLLSDRFSAERPKGSFSTLEIQRTEQGDSAMYLCASSPGTNYGYTFGSGTRLTVV.

The chain is built from TRBV19 and TRBJ1-1; 11 nucleotides match TRBD1. This CDR3 is built from 15 residues. Per germline, CDR1 LNHDA and CDR2 SQIVND (reference sequence). V lost 5 bases, J lost 4 bases, and 6 bases stayed unmatched. CDR3 sequence: CASSPRGQGATEAFF. For the CDR3, the DNA is TGTGCCAGTAGTCCTCGAGGACAGGGGGCCACTGAAGCTTTCTTT.

This chain links TRBV5-1 with TRBJ1-2; 7 bases are a match to TRBD1. The CDR3 is 14 residues long. V was clipped by 1 base and J by 4 bases; unmatched bases: 4. The V gene's germline CDR1 is SGHRS and CDR2 YFSETQ. CDR3 DNA sequence: TGCGCCAGCAGCTTGAGGGGGCAAAGCTATGGCTACACCTTC. As protein: CASSLRGQSYGYTF.

V is TRBV5-1 and J is TRBJ2-6; 8 positions agree with TRBD1. J gave up 0 bases and V 4 bases, and 0 bases lay outside the gene matches. The CDR3 is 15 residues long. Germline CDR1 and CDR2: SGHRS and YFSETQ. The CDR3 DNA reads TGCGCCAGCAGCACAGGGGGCTCTGGGGCCAACGTCCTGACTTTC. Amino acid sequence: CASSTGGSGANVLTF.

The chain has TRBV2 and TRBJ2-1, with D perhaps TRBD2 (5 bases). The CDR3 contains 14 residues. V gave up 8 bases and J gave up 1 base, with 12 bases separating them. CDR1 is SNHLY and CDR2 is FYNNEI in the germline V gene. The CDR3 here is CASSTSASYNEQFF. The CDR3 DNA reads as TGTGCCAGCTCCACTAGTGCGTCCTACAATGAGCAGTTCTTC.

V and J are TRBV7-9 and TRBJ1-2; 10 bases are a match to TRBD1. The CDR3 spans 15 residues. V gave up 4 bases and J gave up 8 bases; unmatched junction bases: 10. Looked up from germline, CDR1 is SEHNR and CDR2 is FQNEAQ (reference sequence). The CDR3 region has the DNA TGTGCCAGCAGCTCGACAGGGGGCGCTTTGCGGGGCTACACCTTC. Translating it yields CASSSTGGALRGYTF.

This clone was counted between two and nine times. This chain uses TRBV5-1 with TRBJ2-7, with TRBD2 identical over 7 bases. Germline V lookup: CDR1 SGHRS, CDR2 YFSETQ. CDR3 length: 15 residues. Losses at the gene ends were 0 bases for V and 2 bases for J; bases not matched to a gene: 5. The CDR3 protein is CASSLEAGTTYEQYF. The CDR3 DNA is TGCGCCAGCAGCTTGGAGGCAGGGACTACCTACGAGCAGTACTTC.

J is TRBJ2-5 and V is TRBV6-5; D possibly corresponds to TRBD1 (6 bases). The J call may be wrong; the DNA end is better matched by TRBJ2-7. The CDR3 has 13 amino acids. Germline CDR1 and CDR2: MNHEY and SVGAGI. The DNA of the CDR3 is TGTGCCAGCAGTTACGGGACATTTTACGAGCAGTACTTC. Its translation: CASSYGTFYEQYF.

V gene TRBV19 combines with J gene TRBJ1-6; TRBD1 matches at 7 bases. This CDR3 is built from 14 residues. J was trimmed by 5 bases and V by 4 bases; bases with no gene match: 2. CDR1 is LNHDA and CDR2 is SQIVND in the germline V gene (reference sequence). The CDR3 sequence is CASSRGQNNSPLHF. CDR3 sequence (DNA): TGTGCCAGTAGTAGGGGACAGAATAATTCACCCCTCCACTTT.

This clone occurred a few times. The V and J genes are TRBV29-1 and TRBJ1-1; 9 bases agree with TRBD1. Germline lookup yields CDR1 SQVTM and CDR2 ANQGSEA. The CDR3 sequence is 12 residues long. J lost 10 bases, V lost 3 bases, and 6 bases had no gene match. CDR3 residues: CSVEDRGWGAFF. The CDR3 DNA follows: TGCAGCGTTGAGGACAGGGGTTGGGGAGCTTTCTTT.

V and J are TRBV18 and TRBJ2-5, with no clear D. This CDR3 is built from 13 residues. Trimming took off 2 bases at V and 5 bases at J, with 9 bases between the two ends. Germline V CDR1 and CDR2: KGHSH, LQKENI. CDR3 coding DNA: TGTGCCAGCTCACCATTCCCCGGGGAGACCCAGTACTTC. It codes for CASSPFPGETQYF.